The 14 T cell receptor beta chains listed next were all sequenced from one sample in a study of blood T cell repertoires in COVID-19. Repertoires were generated with immunoSEQ multiplex PCR, while TCRdb's copy carries only in-frame clones and drops some. The profile shows some 21,000 clones, 65% to 80% of them singletons. Sequencing was carried out using peripheral blood. These receptors originate from a human donor in a cohort sampled during active or convalescent COVID-19.

The V and J genes are TRBV12-5 and TRBJ2-1; D is unclear. Germline V gene data show CDR1 as LGHNT and CDR2 as FRNRAP. The CDR3 totals 11 residues. Trimming took 6 bases from V and 4 from J, leaving 4 bases between them. The CDR3 nucleotides read TGTGCTAGTGGGAGTTACAATGAGCAGTTCTTC. As protein: CASGSYNEQFF.

CDR3 bases: TGTGCCAGCAGTTTAAGCGGGAGTGGAAACAATGAGCAGTTCTTC. It codes for CASSLSGSGNNEQFF. The chain couples TRBV28 to TRBJ2-1; 8 bases are a match to TRBD2. Germline V lookup: CDR1 MDHEN, CDR2 SYDVKM. J gave up 5 bases and V 2 bases, and 5 bases lay outside the gene matches. The CDR3 is 15 residues long.

The chain carries TRBV20-1 and TRBJ1-2, with 9 bases fitting TRBD1. The junction had 0 bases not matched to a gene; V was cut back by 5 bases and J by 5 bases. The germline gives CDR1 DFQATT, CDR2 SNEGSKA (reference sequence). CDR3 length: 11 amino acids. The CDR3 DNA is TGCAGTGCTGGGACAGGGTATGGCTACACCTTC. Translated, it gives CSAGTGYGYTF.

This clone was detected a few times. J is TRBJ1-5 and V is TRBV28; a possible D gene is TRBD1 (6 bases). The CDR3 spans 15 residues. The ends were cut back, 7 bases at V and 2 bases at J, with 15 bases in the middle. Germline-derived CDR1 and CDR2 are MDHEN and SYDVKM. The CDR3 protein is CASKGGAGGNQPQHF. CDR3 sequence (DNA): TGTGCCAGCAAGGGGGGGGCCGGCGGCAATCAGCCCCAGCATTTT.

This clone showed up just a few times. Here the CDR3 reads CASSGGTGKDGYTF. CDR3 DNA: TGTGCCAGCTCGGGCGGGACAGGGAAGGACGGCTACACCTTC. The rearrangement uses TRBV18 and TRBJ1-2; 9 positions agree with TRBD1. The CDR3 extends over 14 amino acids. V lost 6 bases to trimming and J lost 8 bases; unmatched junction nucleotides: 10. Germline V gives CDR1 KGHSH, CDR2 LQKENI.

V is TRBV12-3 or TRBV12-4 and J is TRBJ2-2; a possible D gene is TRBD1 (6 bases). Trimming left V 5 bases short and J 7 bases short, with 11 bases between. This CDR3 contains 13 residues. The CDR3, as DNA: TGTGCCAGCAGTCCAAACAGGGTCGGGGAGCTGTTTTTT. Translating gives CASSPNRVGELFF.

This clone was found once. This chain uses TRBV28 with TRBJ1-2, with D uncertain. Per the germline V gene, CDR1 is MDHEN and CDR2 is SYDVKM. The CDR3 spans 10 residues. This chain's CDR3 is CAVGSYGYTF. DNA for the CDR3: TGTGCGGTGGGCTCCTATGGCTACACCTTC.

As for this clone: This CDR3 is also generated by other DNA sequences in the sample. The chain uses TRBV4-3 and TRBJ2-7; TRBD1 matches 8 bases. After removal of 1 base from V and 4 bases from J, the junction contained 6 bases not matched to a gene. In germline, CDR1 is LGHNA, CDR2 YSLEER. The length of the CDR3 is 15 residues. CDR3 region: CASSQVQGASYEQYF. As DNA, the CDR3 is TGCGCCAGCAGCCAAGTCCAGGGGGCTTCTTACGAGCAGTACTTC.

This clone was observed once. The CDR3 DNA reads TGCGCCAGCAGCCCCGGGTCACAGGCCTCCTTCACGGCTTTCTTT. Amino acid sequence: CASSPGSQASFTAFF. The chain has TRBV5-1 and TRBJ1-1; maybe TRBD1 (5 bases). The germline gives CDR1 SGHRS, CDR2 YFSETQ. This CDR3 contains 15 residues. V was cut by 4 bases and J by 11 bases, with 24 bases left in between.

CDR3 residues: CASSRGGLNSPLHF. In nucleotides, the CDR3 is TGTGCCAGCAGCCGGGGGGGGCTTAATTCACCCCTCCACTTT. This rearrangement joins TRBV3-1 (or the pseudogene TRBV3-2) to TRBJ1-6, with D possibly being TRBD1 (6 bases). The CDR3 sequence is 14 residues long. Germline lookup yields CDR1 LGHDT and CDR2 YNNKEL (reference sequence). V lost 4 bases to trimming and J lost 6 bases, with 10 bases between them.

CDR3 bases: TGTGCCAGCCAGACAGGGGCTAGCAATCAGCCCCAGCATTTT. It yields the protein CASQTGASNQPQHF. The chain is built from TRBV6-5 and TRBJ1-5; 8 bases align to TRBD1. The V and J ends lost 8 bases and 0 bases, in that order; junction bases with no gene match: 3. CDR1 is MNHEY and CDR2 is SVGAGI in the germline V gene. This CDR3 spans 14 amino acids.

In this sample, this clone turned up once. The chain employs TRBV14 and TRBJ2-2; TRBD1 aligns across 7 bases. Germline V gives CDR1 SGHDN, CDR2 FVKESK. The CDR3 contains 18 residues. V dropped 3 bases and J dropped 4; count of bases not matched to a gene: 14. The CDR3 sequence: CASSHGARGGWGTGELFF. The CDR3, as DNA: TGTGCCAGCAGCCATGGAGCAAGAGGGGGCTGGGGCACCGGGGAGCTGTTTTTT.

The chain combines TRBV11-2 with TRBJ1-1; D is undetermined. V gave up 5 bases and J gave up 4 bases, with 17 bases separating them. The CDR3 runs 15 residues. CDR1 is SGHAT, CDR2 FQNNGV, per germline. CDR3 DNA sequence: TGTGCCAGCAGCCCCGTTGGAGGGAGGCCCACTGAAGCTTTCTTT. It codes for CASSPVGGRPTEAFF.

The chain recombines TRBV7-2 with TRBJ1-1, with D tentatively TRBD1 (6 bases). The germline CDR1 and CDR2 sequences are SGHTA and FQGNSA. Trimming stripped 1 base from V and 5 bases from J, with 17 bases between. This CDR3 region has 16 residues. The CDR3 sequence is CASSLGQLQGRTEAFF. Here the CDR3 DNA reads TGTGCCAGCAGCTTAGGGCAGCTTCAGGGGCGGACTGAAGCTTTCTTT.